Listed below are T cell receptor beta chains from one sample, sequenced in a study of Graves' ophthalmopathy and Graves' hyperthyroidism. TCRdb re-derived calls from the multiplex PCR reads in MiXCR, one entry per CDR3 protein. The sample shows about 380,000 distinct CDR3 sequences, 15% of them seen only once. Sequencing was done on a sample of peripheral blood. The receptor set was obtained from a woman between 18 and 29 years old with stable Graves' hyperthyroidism. Both conserved end residues are part of each CDR3. A D gene is named only where the DNA matches it firmly. A row's size may be missing; if present it is once, few, many or a size class.

J: TRBJ1-1
V: TRBV12-3/TRBV12-4
D: NA
size: many
DNA: TGTGCCAGCAGTTCTCATGGCGGGACTGAAGCTTTCTTT
CDR3: CASSSHGGTEAFF

J: TRBJ2-7
V: TRBV13
D: NA
size: NA
DNA: TGTGCCAGCAGCTTAGTGTCCAGCTCTCTTTTCTCCTACGAGCAGTACTTC
CDR3: CASSLVSSSLFSYEQYF

J: TRBJ1-2
V: TRBV25-1
D: NA
size: NA
DNA: TGTGCCAGCAGTGCGGCAGGGGCCCTAGGTCCAAGTGGGTACACCTTC
CDR3: CASSAAGALGPSGYTF

J: TRBJ2-2
V: TRBV6-5
D: NA
size: many
DNA: TGTGCCAGCAGTTACTCGAGTACGCCTGCGAACACCGGGGAGCTGTTTTTT
CDR3: CASSYSSTPANTGELFF

J: TRBJ2-7
V: TRBV25-1
D: NA
size: many
DNA: TGTGCCAGCAGAGTAGACTACGCCCCCTACGAGCAGTACTTC
CDR3: CASRVDYAPYEQYF

J: TRBJ2-5
V: TRBV11-3
D: NA
size: many
DNA: TGTGCCAGCAGCCCCCCCGCATTTGAAGAGACCCAGTACTTC
CDR3: CASSPPAFEETQYF

J: TRBJ1-5
V: TRBV27
D: NA
size: many
DNA: TGTGCCAGCAGAGGGAATAGCAATCAGCCCCAGCATTTT
CDR3: CASRGNSNQPQHF

J: TRBJ2-2
V: TRBV7-7
D: NA
size: many
DNA: TGTGCTAGCAGCTTAGCGACGGGGGAGCTGTTTTTT
CDR3: CASSLATGELFF

J: TRBJ2-5
V: TRBV19
D: NA
size: many
DNA: TGTGCCAGTAGTATCGTCCGAGGGGGGAAACGGCAAGAGACCCAGTACTTC
CDR3: CASSIVRGGKRQETQYF

J: TRBJ1-2
V: TRBV5-1
D: TRBD1
size: many
DNA: TGCGCCAGCAGTCCCGGGACAGGGGGAAGTAGTGGCTACACCTTC
CDR3: CASSPGTGGSSGYTF

J: TRBJ2-5
V: TRBV20-1
D: TRBD2
size: few
DNA: TGCAGTGCTAGTTTTGCGGGGGGGCCGGGAGAGACCCAGTACTTC
CDR3: CSASFAGGPGETQYF

J: TRBJ1-5
V: TRBV6-5
D: NA
size: many
DNA: TGTGCCAGCAGTTCCGGGAAGGGATCCAATAGCAATCAGCCCCAGCATTTT
CDR3: CASSSGKGSNSNQPQHF

J: TRBJ2-7
V: TRBV28
D: NA
size: NA
DNA: TGTGCCAGCAGTTCGGCCTGGGGTGGCGGGGACTACGAGCAGTACTTC
CDR3: CASSSAWGGGDYEQYF

J: TRBJ2-2
V: TRBV6-1
D: NA
size: many
DNA: TGTGCCAGCAGAAGACAGGAGAACACCGGGGAGCTGTTTTTT
CDR3: CASRRQENTGELFF

J: TRBJ1-1
V: TRBV6-5
D: NA
size: many
DNA: TGTGCCAGCAGTTTTCATCCGGGGCTGAGCACTGAAGCTTTCTTT
CDR3: CASSFHPGLSTEAFF

J: TRBJ2-7
V: TRBV12-5
D: NA
size: many
DNA: TGTGCTAGTGGTTTGGTACTCAGATCCGATCAGTCCTACGAGCAGTACTTC
CDR3: CASGLVLRSDQSYEQYF

J: TRBJ1-1
V: TRBV6-4
D: NA
size: many
DNA: TGTGCCAGCAGTGCGGTGGGTGCCCGTGGTACTGAAGCTTTCTTT
CDR3: CASSAVGARGTEAFF

J: TRBJ2-5
V: TRBV19
D: NA
size: many
DNA: TGTGCCAGTAGTGTTCTAGCGCAAGAGACCCAGTACTTC
CDR3: CASSVLAQETQYF

J: TRBJ2-7
V: TRBV14
D: NA
size: many
DNA: TGTGCCAGTGCGAAGATCTTTGGGGACGAGCAGTACTTC
CDR3: CASAKIFGDEQYF

J: TRBJ2-2
V: TRBV11-2
D: NA
size: many
DNA: TGTGCCAGCAGCCCGGAGGGGCCAGGGGCGGGCACCGGGGAGCTGTTTTTT
CDR3: CASSPEGPGAGTGELFF

J: TRBJ1-1
V: TRBV20-1
D: TRBD1
size: many
DNA: TGCAGTGCTCCAGATCAGGGACAGGGCGGGCCCAACACTGAAGCTTTCTTT
CDR3: CSAPDQGQGGPNTEAFF

J: TRBJ1-3
V: TRBV19
D: TRBD1
size: many
DNA: TGTGCCAGTAGGGACAGGGGCTCTGGAAACACCATATATTTT
CDR3: CASRDRGSGNTIYF

J: TRBJ2-3
V: TRBV20-1
D: NA
size: many
DNA: TGCAGTGCTAGCTCAGCCTCGGCTAGCACAGATACGCAGTATTTT
CDR3: CSASSASASTDTQYF

J: TRBJ2-7
V: TRBV19
D: TRBD1
size: many
DNA: TGTGCCAGTGAGGACGGGACAGCAAGTTACGAGCAGTACTTC
CDR3: CASEDGTASYEQYF

J: TRBJ2-7
V: TRBV6-2/TRBV6-3
D: NA
size: many
DNA: TGTGCCAGCAGAAGGGAAGGCGAGCAGTACTTC
CDR3: CASRREGEQYF

J: TRBJ1-2
V: TRBV20-1
D: NA
size: many
DNA: TGCAGTGCTAGAGAGGAGGGTGGCTACACCTTC
CDR3: CSAREEGGYTF

J: TRBJ2-5
V: TRBV6-5
D: NA
size: many
DNA: TGTGCCAGCAGGCAGGGAATTCAAGAGACCCAGTACTTC
CDR3: CASRQGIQETQYF

J: TRBJ2-4
V: TRBV6-5
D: NA
size: NA
DNA: TGTGCCAGCAGTTACTCCCCATTTACCGACGGGAAACAGTACTTC
CDR3: CASSYSPFTDGKQYF

J: TRBJ1-1
V: TRBV10-2
D: NA
size: many
DNA: TGCGCCAGCAGTGAGTCTTCAGCCATGAACACTGAAGCTTTCTTT
CDR3: CASSESSAMNTEAFF

J: TRBJ2-5
V: TRBV6-1
D: TRBD2
size: NA
DNA: TGTGCCAGCAATCCGTCGGGTAGCGGGCCTTCCCAGTACTTC
CDR3: CASNPSGSGPSQYF

J: TRBJ1-2
V: TRBV9
D: NA
size: many
DNA: TGTGCCAGCAGCGTAGACCAGGGGTATTCTGGCTACACCTTC
CDR3: CASSVDQGYSGYTF